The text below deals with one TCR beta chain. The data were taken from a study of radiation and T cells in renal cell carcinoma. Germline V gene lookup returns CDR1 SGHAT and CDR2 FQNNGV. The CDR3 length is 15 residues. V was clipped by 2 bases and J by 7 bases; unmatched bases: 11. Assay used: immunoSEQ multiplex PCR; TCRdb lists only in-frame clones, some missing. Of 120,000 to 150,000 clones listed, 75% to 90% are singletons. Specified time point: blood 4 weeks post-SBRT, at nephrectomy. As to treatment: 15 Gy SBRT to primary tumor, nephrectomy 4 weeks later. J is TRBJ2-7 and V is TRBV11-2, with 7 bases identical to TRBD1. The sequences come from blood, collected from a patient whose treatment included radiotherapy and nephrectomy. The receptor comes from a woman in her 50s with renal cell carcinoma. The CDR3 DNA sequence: TGTGCCAGCAGCTTACGAGACAGGGAAGGGGGTGAGCAGTACTTC. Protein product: CASSLRDREGGEQYF.